These 18 T cell receptor beta chains share one sample of origin, sequenced in a study of cytomegalovirus exposure and HLA in healthy donors. 60 Vbeta and 13 Jbeta primers were used in PCR. TCRdb's copy holds only in-frame clones and misses some; the assay was immunoSEQ multiplex PCR. The sample has 150,000 or so clones; 65% to 85% are singletons. The sample comprised PBMCs. The receptors here all came from a woman aged 45-65 years in good health and CMV-seropositive.

This chain joins TRBV19 and TRBJ1-6; 10 bases agree with TRBD1. V was clipped by 5 bases and J by 0 bases; unmatched bases: 13. The germline CDR1 and CDR2 sequences are LNHDA and SQIVND (reference sequence). This CDR3 has 20 residues. The CDR3 bases are TGTGCCAGTAGTCGCTTCCCCCCGGGACAGGGGAGCTCCTATAATTCACCCCTCCACTTT. As protein: CASSRFPPGQGSSYNSPLHF.

The chain combines TRBV5-4 with TRBJ2-1; 15 nucleotides match TRBD2. V lost 4 bases, J lost 15 bases, and 14 bases stayed unmatched. The CDR3 is 16 amino acids. The germline gives CDR1 SGHNT, CDR2 YYREEE (reference sequence). The DNA for the CDR3 is TGTGCCAGCAGCGATGGGACTAGCGGGAGGTCCGAGGTCCTGTTCTTC. Translation gives CASSDGTSGRSEVLFF.

V is TRBV4-3 and J is TRBJ1-3; D is unresolved. This CDR3 has 15 residues. The germline CDR1 and CDR2 sequences are LGHNA and YSLEER. The ends were cut back, 0 bases at V and 2 bases at J, with 8 bases in the middle. The CDR3 DNA follows: TGCGCCAGCAGCCAAGATCTGGAGCCTGGAAACACCATATATTTT. Encoded protein: CASSQDLEPGNTIYF.

The chain employs TRBV19 and TRBJ1-2, with 8 bases that match TRBD1. V shed 3 bases and J 2 bases; nucleotides not matched to a gene: 5. Per the germline V gene, CDR1 is LNHDA and CDR2 is SQIVND (reference sequence). The CDR3 totals 15 residues. The CDR3 sequence is CASSIPRTGNYGYTF. The CDR3 nucleotides are TGTGCCAGTAGTATCCCCCGGACAGGGAACTATGGCTACACCTTC.

The J gene is TRBJ1-1, the V gene TRBV5-1; TRBD1 matches at 7 bases. The V segment lost 4 bases and the J segment 3 bases; nucleotides outside the gene matches: 9. Per the germline V gene, CDR1 is SGHRS and CDR2 is YFSETQ. The CDR3 covers 15 residues. CDR3 bases: TGCGCCAGCAGCCCACAGTCAGGGGGGTACACTGAAGCTTTCTTT. Protein product: CASSPQSGGYTEAFF. Using reference TRBV5-1 and TRBJ1-1 for the parts outside the CDR3, the full variable domain is KAGVTQTPRYLIKTRGQQVTLSCSPISGHRSVSWYQQTPGQGLQFLFEYFSETQRNKGNFPGRFSGRQFSNSRSEMNVSTLELGDSALYLCASSPQSGGYTEAFFGQGTRLTVV.

CDR3 in amino acids: CASSLEGTTGGEKLFF. CDR3 DNA: TGTGCCAGCAGCTTGGAGGGGACTACTGGGGGTGAAAAACTGTTTTTT. The chain uses TRBV5-5 and TRBJ1-4; TRBD1 is a possible D gene (5 bases). There are 16 residues in the CDR3. Trimming removed 0 bases from V and 7 bases from J, with 16 bases in between. Per germline, CDR1 SGHKS and CDR2 YYEKEE (reference sequence).

This clone came up a few times. This chain uses TRBV6-6 with TRBJ2-5; 9 bases are a match to TRBD1. Per the germline V gene, CDR1 is MNHNY and CDR2 is SVGAGI (reference sequence). There are 15 residues in the CDR3. V was clipped by 4 bases and J by 4 bases; unmatched bases: 7. The CDR3 here is CASSFPGTGRETQYF. The DNA for the CDR3 is TGTGCCAGCAGTTTCCCCGGGACAGGGAGAGAGACCCAGTACTTC.

This clone appeared a single time. J is TRBJ1-2 and V is TRBV5-3; 11 bases line up with TRBD1. TRBV5-3 qualifies as an ORF whose function is uncertain. The CDR3 has 13 amino acids. Trimming cost V 3 bases and J 8 bases; bases outside gene matches: 3. The CDR3 protein is CARSSGTGGGYTF. As DNA, the CDR3 is TGTGCCAGAAGCTCCGGGACAGGGGGAGGCTACACCTTC.

This clone occurred once. V gene TRBV2 combines with J gene TRBJ2-4; D ambiguous. The CDR3 contains 13 residues. The V end was cut by 4 bases, the J end by 12 bases, with 16 bases between. In germline, CDR1 is SNHLY, CDR2 FYNNEI. CDR3 DNA sequence: TGTGCCAGCAGTGTTTCGCAGGAAATGAGTCAGTACTTC. This codes for CASSVSQEMSQYF.

This clone was seen once. The chain combines TRBV7-2 with TRBJ2-3; perhaps TRBD2 as D (7 bases). V was clipped by 5 bases and J by 2 bases, with 17 bases between them. This CDR3 comprises 16 residues. Germline V lookup: CDR1 SGHTA, CDR2 FQGNSA. CDR3 amino acids: CASSRDGGGHTDTQYF. The CDR3 DNA is TGTGCCAGCAGCCGAGACGGCGGGGGCCACACAGATACGCAGTATTTT.

This chain connects TRBV7-8 to TRBJ1-1; D is perhaps TRBD1 (5 bases). The V end was cut by 2 bases, the J end by 4 bases, with 8 bases between. This CDR3 is 13 amino acids long. The germline V gene has CDR1 SGHVS and CDR2 FQNEAQ. DNA for the CDR3: TGTGCCAGCAGCTTACAGGGTGTCACTGAAGCTTTCTTT. Translated: CASSLQGVTEAFF.

In DNA, the CDR3 is TGTGCCAGCAGCCGGAGTTCTGGGGCCAACGTCCTGACTTTC. Protein product: CASSRSSGANVLTF. V gene TRBV9 combines with J gene TRBJ2-6; D is undetermined. The CDR3 is made up of 14 amino acids. Germline CDR1 and CDR2: SGDLS and YYNGEE. Trimming cost V 4 bases and J 1 base, with 6 bases left between them.

The chain uses TRBV14 and TRBJ2-1, with D possibly matching TRBD2 (6 bases). CDR1 and CDR2 from the germline V gene are SGHDN and FVKESK. Trimming shortened V by 1 base and J by 5 bases, and 18 bases separated the two germline ends. This CDR3 comprises 17 residues. In DNA form, the CDR3 reads TGTGCCAGCAGCCAAGGCCCTCTAGCGCGTTTTGACAATGAGCAGTTCTTC. Residues: CASSQGPLARFDNEQFF.

Details on this clone: This same CDR3 is encoded by further DNA sequences in the sample. This sequence joins TRBV20-1 and TRBJ1-1; D is unresolved. V was shortened by 5 bases and J by 1 base, with 2 bases between the two germline ends. The length of the CDR3 is 10 residues. Germline-derived CDR1 and CDR2 are DFQATT and SNEGSKA (reference sequence). CDR3 DNA sequence: TGCAGTGCTCAGAACACTGAAGCTTTCTTT. Protein product: CSAQNTEAFF.

CDR3 nucleotide sequence: TGTGCCAGCAGCTTAACAGGGGTGAGGACAGATACGCAGTATTTT. Amino acids: CASSLTGVRTDTQYF. This chain uses TRBV7-2 with TRBJ2-3; 7 bases are a match to TRBD1. V lost 2 bases and J lost 3; bases outside the gene matches: 5. The CDR3 is made up of 15 amino acids. CDR1 and CDR2 from the germline V gene are SGHTA and FQGNSA.

The chain carries TRBV6-5 and TRBJ2-1, with 7 bases fitting TRBD2. CDR3 size: 11 residues. In germline, CDR1 is MNHEY, CDR2 SVGAGI. The trim removed 8 bases at V and 10 bases at J, leaving 5 bases unmatched. CDR3 protein: CASGRDEEQFF. CDR3 bases: TGTGCCAGCGGGAGGGATGAGGAGCAGTTCTTC.

CDR3 region: CASSKGGPKRDRGRKEQYF. CDR3 DNA: TGTGCCAGCAGCAAAGGTGGCCCCAAGAGGGACAGGGGGCGAAAAGAGCAGTACTTC. This chain connects TRBV21-1 to TRBJ2-7; the table gives TRBD1 as D, unverified against the DNA. TRBV21-1 is flagged as a pseudogene. This CDR3 has 19 amino acids.

The chain uses TRBV18 and TRBJ1-2; TRBD1 aligns across 7 bases. CDR1 KGHSH and CDR2 LQKENI come from the germline V gene. The CDR3 spans 13 residues. The V gene end was trimmed by 2 bases and the J gene end by 5 bases; junction bases not matched to a gene: 2. CDR3 amino acids: CASSPGQEYGYTF. CDR3 nucleotides: TGTGCCAGCTCACCAGGACAGGAGTATGGCTACACCTTC.